This T cell receptor (beta chain) was found in a study of control samples from healthy donors and cancer patients. Turning to this clone: This sample includes further DNA sequences coding for the same CDR3.

V lost 2 bases to trimming and J lost 4 bases, with 3 bases between them. The CDR3 is made up of 12 amino acids. Per the germline V gene, CDR1 is MDHEN and CDR2 is SYDVKM. Clones were sequenced by immunoSEQ multiplex PCR, and TCRdb holds only the in-frame ones, with some missing. Seen here are around 180,000 clones, almost 90% observed once, and the top ten hold approximately 4.9%. The sample comprised blood. The V call is TRBV28, the J call TRBJ2-1; D is unresolved. This TCR was recovered from a woman aged 30 to 39 in good health. The CDR3 region has the DNA TGTGCCAGCAGTTTAAGTTACAATGAGCAGTTCTTC. Encoded protein: CASSLSYNEQFF. Looking up the rest from reference TRBV28 and TRBJ2-1 gives the full variable domain: DVKVTQSSRYLVKRTGEKVFLECVQDMDHENMFWYRQDPGLGLRLIYFSYDVKMKEKGDIPEGYSVSREKKERFSLILESASTNQTSMYLCASSLSYNEQFFGPGTRLTVL.